The source of this T cell receptor beta chain is a study of CD8 T cells in ankylosing spondylitis. Broader study findings: A motif of under 10 highly homologous TCR beta variants was seen as apparently characteristic of ankylosing spondylitis blood.

This clonotype was detected a few times. Antigen: not known. Each TCR beta library was made by quantitative 5'-RACE that incorporated molecular barcodes. TCRdb processed the 5' RACE reads anew with MiXCR; each CDR3 protein has one entry. The sample includes hundreds of thousands of distinct CDR3 sequences, about 17% of them seen just once. This CDR3 is 16 amino acids long. V gave up 4 bases and J gave up 2 bases, with 16 bases separating them. Germline CDR1 reads SGHDT; CDR2 reads YYEEEE. This chain uses TRBV5-6 with TRBJ2-1; D may be TRBD1 (6 bases). The sequenced material came from blood, either unsorted or a sorted T cell fraction (not recorded which). The TCR comes from a male donor with ankylosing spondylitis. The chain's CDR3 is CASSLALTGPYNEQFF. Here the CDR3 DNA reads TGTGCCAGCAGCCTGGCCTTGACAGGACCCTACAATGAGCAGTTCTTC.